The rows below give T cell receptor beta chains drawn from one sample of a study of OX40 agonist ivuxolimab in advanced cancers. This table comes from immunoSEQ multiplex PCR, and its TCRdb copy is limited to in-frame clones, with some not included. The data contain about 64,000 clones, under 90% of them singletons. The sequencing used CD4+ or CD8+ T cells sorted from blood, collected in a trial of the OX40 agonist ivuxolimab. These TCRs come from an adult with an advanced solid tumor such as melanoma, head and neck, liver or kidney cancer. Each CDR3 is given with its conserved first and last residue. A D gene is named only where the DNA matches it firmly. Only part of the rows carry a size: once, few, many, or a class if the clone is expanded.

v_gene: TRBV6-5
len: 16
j_gene: TRBJ2-7
d_gene: .
abundance: .
CDR3nt: TGTGCCAGCAGTTACCGGAGAGAACGGAGTCCCTACGAGCAGTACTTC
CDR3aa: CASSYRRERSPYEQYF

v_gene: TRBV4-1
len: 15
j_gene: TRBJ1-2
d_gene: .
abundance: many
CDR3nt: TGCGCCAGCAGCCAAGCAGCGGCAAGCTACTATGGCTACACCTTC
CDR3aa: CASSQAAASYYGYTF

v_gene: TRBV6-1
len: 13
j_gene: TRBJ2-7
d_gene: TRBD2
abundance: .
CDR3nt: TGTGCCAGCCGAGCGGGAGCGATCTACGAGCAGTACTTC
CDR3aa: CASRAGAIYEQYF

v_gene: TRBV15
len: 14
j_gene: TRBJ2-7
d_gene: TRBD2
abundance: .
CDR3nt: TGTGCCACCAGCAGACTAGCGGGTATCTACGAGCAGTACTTC
CDR3aa: CATSRLAGIYEQYF

v_gene: TRBV5-6
len: 16
j_gene: TRBJ1-4
d_gene: .
abundance: once
CDR3nt: TGTGCCAGCAGCTTGGCCCATGTAGGCCAAAGGGAAAAACTGTTTTTT
CDR3aa: CASSLAHVGQREKLFF

v_gene: TRBV5-4
len: 12
j_gene: TRBJ2-3
d_gene: .
abundance: .
CDR3nt: TGTGCCAGCAGCTCCCGACCCGATACGCAGTATTTT
CDR3aa: CASSSRPDTQYF

v_gene: TRBV11-3
len: 16
j_gene: TRBJ1-5
d_gene: TRBD1
abundance: .
CDR3nt: TGTGCCAGCAGCTTAGGCCCGGGACAGGGACCTCAGCCCCAGCATTTT
CDR3aa: CASSLGPGQGPQPQHF

v_gene: TRBV2
len: 10
j_gene: TRBJ2-5
d_gene: .
abundance: .
CDR3nt: TGTGCCAGCAGACAAGAGACCCAGTACTTC
CDR3aa: CASRQETQYF

v_gene: TRBV6-1
len: 10
j_gene: TRBJ2-1
d_gene: .
abundance: .
CDR3nt: TGTGCCACCACATACAGTGAGCAGTTCTTC
CDR3aa: CATTYSEQFF

v_gene: TRBV5-6
len: 15
j_gene: TRBJ1-2
d_gene: .
abundance: .
CDR3nt: TGTGCCAGCAGCTTGATGGACCGGGGCGACTATGGCTACACCTTC
CDR3aa: CASSLMDRGDYGYTF

v_gene: TRBV28
len: 12
j_gene: TRBJ1-1
d_gene: TRBD1
abundance: .
CDR3nt: TGTGCCAGCAGTTTAGAGGACAGGGAAGCTTTCTTT
CDR3aa: CASSLEDREAFF

v_gene: TRBV6-5
len: 14
j_gene: TRBJ1-2
d_gene: TRBD1
abundance: .
CDR3nt: TGTGCCAGCAGTGCCCCGGGACAGGGGGATGGCTACACCTTC
CDR3aa: CASSAPGQGDGYTF

v_gene: TRBV28
len: 13
j_gene: TRBJ2-1
d_gene: .
abundance: .
CDR3nt: TGTGCCTCTCGCCGGGCCGACTACAATGAGCAGTTCTTC
CDR3aa: CASRRADYNEQFF

v_gene: TRBV29-1
len: 13
j_gene: TRBJ2-4
d_gene: TRBD1
abundance: .
CDR3nt: TGCAGCGTGGAGGGACAGGGTAAAAACATTCAGTACTTC
CDR3aa: CSVEGQGKNIQYF

v_gene: TRBV19
len: 12
j_gene: TRBJ1-4
d_gene: .
abundance: .
CDR3nt: TGTGCCTCCCGCGGCGAGGTGGCGAAACTGTTTTTT
CDR3aa: CASRGEVAKLFF

v_gene: TRBV6-5
len: 14
j_gene: TRBJ1-3
d_gene: .
abundance: .
CDR3nt: TGTGCCAGCAAAACAGGGTGGGCTGGAAACACCATATATTTT
CDR3aa: CASKTGWAGNTIYF

v_gene: TRBV10-3
len: 13
j_gene: TRBJ1-5
d_gene: .
abundance: .
CDR3nt: TGTGCCATCAGTGAGGCGGGGGCTCAGCCCCAGCATTTT
CDR3aa: CAISEAGAQPQHF

v_gene: TRBV11-1
len: 16
j_gene: TRBJ2-2
d_gene: .
abundance: .
CDR3nt: TGTGCCAGCAGCTCGACCCGGGGGTTGGTGACCGGGGAGCTGTTTTTT
CDR3aa: CASSSTRGLVTGELFF

v_gene: TRBV18
len: 13
j_gene: TRBJ2-1
d_gene: .
abundance: .
CDR3nt: TGTGCCAGCTCGTTCCGGGACAACAATGAGCAGTTCTTC
CDR3aa: CASSFRDNNEQFF

v_gene: TRBV11-2
len: 17
j_gene: TRBJ2-1
d_gene: TRBD1
abundance: .
CDR3nt: TGTGCCAGCAGCTTAATGAGCGGAGGCCAGGGGGCCTATGAGCAGTTCTTC
CDR3aa: CASSLMSGGQGAYEQFF

v_gene: TRBV6-5
len: 14
j_gene: TRBJ2-1
d_gene: .
abundance: .
CDR3nt: TGTGCCAGCAATCGCCGGGGGTCTTACAATGAGCAGTTCTTC
CDR3aa: CASNRRGSYNEQFF

v_gene: TRBV27
len: 15
j_gene: TRBJ2-7
d_gene: TRBD1
abundance: .
CDR3nt: TGTGCCAGCAGTTTATTCGGGACAGGGATGAACGAGCAGTACTTC
CDR3aa: CASSLFGTGMNEQYF

v_gene: TRBV6-5
len: 14
j_gene: TRBJ1-1
d_gene: .
abundance: .
CDR3nt: TGTGCCAAAAACATAAAAGGGGGGAACACTGAAGCTTTCTTT
CDR3aa: CAKNIKGGNTEAFF

v_gene: TRBV6-5
len: 13
j_gene: TRBJ2-1
d_gene: .
abundance: .
CDR3nt: TGTGCCAGCAGTTACGACTATTACAATGAGCAGTTCTTC
CDR3aa: CASSYDYYNEQFF

v_gene: TRBV10-1
len: 13
j_gene: TRBJ2-5
d_gene: .
abundance: .
CDR3nt: TGCGCCAGCAGTGCGAGCCTCGAGGGGACCCAGTACTTC
CDR3aa: CASSASLEGTQYF

v_gene: TRBV18
len: 16
j_gene: TRBJ2-1
d_gene: .
abundance: .
CDR3nt: TGTGCCAGCTCACCGGAAGGACTACCCATTATCCTTGAGCAGTTCTTC
CDR3aa: CASSPEGLPIILEQFF

v_gene: TRBV7-8
len: 13
j_gene: TRBJ1-5
d_gene: .
abundance: .
CDR3nt: TGTGCCAGCGGGCCGGGAGGTCCTCAGCCCCAGCATTTT
CDR3aa: CASGPGGPQPQHF

v_gene: TRBV6-1
len: 13
j_gene: TRBJ1-6
d_gene: TRBD1
abundance: .
CDR3nt: TGTGCCACCCGGACAGGGAATAATTCACCCCTCCACTTT
CDR3aa: CATRTGNNSPLHF

v_gene: TRBV28
len: 15
j_gene: TRBJ2-1
d_gene: .
abundance: .
CDR3nt: TGTGCCAGCAGGGGACTGGGCTTGGACTACAATGAGCAGTTCTTC
CDR3aa: CASRGLGLDYNEQFF

v_gene: TRBV11-1
len: 13
j_gene: TRBJ1-1
d_gene: .
abundance: .
CDR3nt: TGTGCCAGCAGCCGGACAGACAACACTGAAGCTTTCTTT
CDR3aa: CASSRTDNTEAFF

v_gene: TRBV5-6
len: 17
j_gene: TRBJ1-5
d_gene: TRBD1
abundance: .
CDR3nt: TGTGCCAGCAGCTTGATGTCAGGACAGGGTATAGTTCAGCCCCAGCATTTT
CDR3aa: CASSLMSGQGIVQPQHF

v_gene: TRBV2
len: 15
j_gene: TRBJ1-5
d_gene: .
abundance: .
CDR3nt: TGTGCCAGCCAAGGTGGAGGTATCAGCAATCAGCCCCAGCATTTT
CDR3aa: CASQGGGISNQPQHF

v_gene: TRBV7-9
len: 17
j_gene: TRBJ2-2
d_gene: TRBD2
abundance: .
CDR3nt: TGTGCCAGCAGCTTAGAGTTGCTAGCGGGAACCACCGGGGAGCTGTTTTTT
CDR3aa: CASSLELLAGTTGELFF

v_gene: TRBV11-1
len: 13
j_gene: TRBJ2-5
d_gene: .
abundance: once
CDR3nt: TGTGCCAGCAGCTCAGGGGGGGGAGAGACCCAGTACTTC
CDR3aa: CASSSGGGETQYF

v_gene: TRBV15
len: 11
j_gene: TRBJ2-5
d_gene: .
abundance: once
CDR3nt: TGTGCCACCAGCAGGAGAGAGACCCAGTACTTC
CDR3aa: CATSRRETQYF

v_gene: TRBV29-1
len: 12
j_gene: TRBJ1-2
d_gene: .
abundance: once
CDR3nt: TGCAGCGTTGAAGAGAGAACCTATGGCTACACCTTC
CDR3aa: CSVEERTYGYTF

v_gene: TRBV18
len: 18
j_gene: TRBJ2-4
d_gene: TRBD1
abundance: .
CDR3nt: TGTGCCAGCTCACCCCAACCCGGGACAGGAGTAGCCAAAAACATTCAGTACTTC
CDR3aa: CASSPQPGTGVAKNIQYF

v_gene: TRBV10-2
len: 15
j_gene: TRBJ2-3
d_gene: .
abundance: .
CDR3nt: TGCGCCAGCAGTGAGACCTCCCTGGGGACAGATACGCAGTATTTT
CDR3aa: CASSETSLGTDTQYF

v_gene: TRBV29-1
len: 16
j_gene: TRBJ2-1
d_gene: TRBD1
abundance: .
CDR3nt: TGCAGCGTTCTTAAGGGCTTCACAGGGGCCTACAATGAGCAGTTCTTC
CDR3aa: CSVLKGFTGAYNEQFF

v_gene: TRBV21-1
len: 15
j_gene: TRBJ2-7
d_gene: .
abundance: once
CDR3nt: TGTGCCAGCAGATCCCGACAGGCTGCCCTCTACGAGCAGTACTTC
CDR3aa: CASRSRQAALYEQYF

v_gene: TRBV7-6
len: 13
j_gene: TRBJ1-5
d_gene: .
abundance: .
CDR3nt: TGTGCCAGCAGCCGTGGAGGCAATCAGCCCCAGCATTTT
CDR3aa: CASSRGGNQPQHF

v_gene: TRBV28
len: 15
j_gene: TRBJ2-1
d_gene: .
abundance: .
CDR3nt: TGTGCCAGCAGTTCCCTTGGGCAGGGGAGGGGTGAGCAGTTCTTC
CDR3aa: CASSSLGQGRGEQFF

v_gene: TRBV6-1
len: 14
j_gene: TRBJ2-5
d_gene: .
abundance: .
CDR3nt: TGTGCCAGCAGTGGTGAAGGGTATATGGAGACCCAGTACTTC
CDR3aa: CASSGEGYMETQYF

v_gene: TRBV10-2
len: 14
j_gene: TRBJ2-5
d_gene: TRBD1
abundance: .
CDR3nt: TGCGCCAGCAGTGTCACGGGACAGCGGCCGACCCAGTACTTC
CDR3aa: CASSVTGQRPTQYF

v_gene: TRBV19
len: 13
j_gene: TRBJ1-1
d_gene: .
abundance: few
CDR3nt: TGTGCCAGTAGTCAGGGTATGAACACTGAAGCTTTCTTT
CDR3aa: CASSQGMNTEAFF

v_gene: TRBV6-1
len: 11
j_gene: TRBJ1-2
d_gene: .
abundance: .
CDR3nt: TGTGCCAGCAGCCCTGTTGGTGGCTACACCTTC
CDR3aa: CASSPVGGYTF

v_gene: TRBV19
len: 16
j_gene: TRBJ2-3
d_gene: TRBD1
abundance: .
CDR3nt: TGTGCCAGTAGTACCCGGACAGGGATGTACACAGATACGCAGTATTTT
CDR3aa: CASSTRTGMYTDTQYF

v_gene: TRBV6-1
len: 11
j_gene: TRBJ2-2
d_gene: .
abundance: .
CDR3nt: TGTGCCAGCAGTTCCCTCGGGGAGCTGTTTTTT
CDR3aa: CASSSLGELFF

v_gene: TRBV5-4
len: 17
j_gene: TRBJ2-3
d_gene: TRBD2
abundance: .
CDR3nt: TGTGCCAGCAGCCCGGTGGGCCAGCGGGAGGCTACAGATACGCAGTATTTT
CDR3aa: CASSPVGQREATDTQYF

v_gene: TRBV9
len: 14
j_gene: TRBJ2-7
d_gene: .
abundance: few
CDR3nt: TGTGCCAGCAGCGTAGATCAGGGGCCCTACGAGCAGTACTTC
CDR3aa: CASSVDQGPYEQYF

v_gene: TRBV28
len: 15
j_gene: TRBJ1-5
d_gene: TRBD1
abundance: many
CDR3nt: TGTGCCAGCACCGCCGCAGGGGGCAGCAATCAGCCCCAGCATTTT
CDR3aa: CASTAAGGSNQPQHF